This T cell receptor beta chain was recovered during a study of blood T cell repertoires in COVID-19. This CDR3 spans 14 amino acids. Trimming cost V 2 bases and J 10 bases, with 16 bases left between them. CDR1 MNHEY and CDR2 SVGEGT come from the germline V gene. TCRdb keeps only in-frame clones here, not all; method: immunoSEQ multiplex PCR. The sample carries tens of thousands of clones, almost 90% recorded once. The chain employs TRBV6-2 or TRBV6-3 and TRBJ2-3; D perhaps matches TRBD2 (5 bases). This sequence was found in a woman older than 75 with active or convalescent COVID-19. Sequenced material: peripheral blood. The CDR3 region has the DNA TGTGCCAGCAGTTACCAGCGGATAAGGTCGGCGCAGTATTTT. This gives the protein CASSYQRIRSAQYF.